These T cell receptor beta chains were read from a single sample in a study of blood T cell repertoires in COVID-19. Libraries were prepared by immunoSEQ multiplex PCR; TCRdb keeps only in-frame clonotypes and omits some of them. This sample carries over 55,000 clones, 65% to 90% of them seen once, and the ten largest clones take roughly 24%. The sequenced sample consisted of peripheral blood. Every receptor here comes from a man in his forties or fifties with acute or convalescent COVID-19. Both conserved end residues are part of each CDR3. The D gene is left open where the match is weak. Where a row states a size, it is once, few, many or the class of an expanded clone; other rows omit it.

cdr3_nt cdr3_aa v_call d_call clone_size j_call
TGCGCCAGCAGGTATTCAGCGGGAAACAATGAGCAGTTCTTC CASRYSAGNNEQFF TRBV5-1 TRBD2 . TRBJ2-1
TGTGCCAGCAGCCCAAACAGGGGATCCTACGAGCAGTACTTC CASSPNRGSYEQYF TRBV2 TRBD1 . TRBJ2-7
TGTGCCAGCAGCGTATTAAGGGGGGGCCAAAATGAGCAGTTCTTC CASSVLRGGQNEQFF TRBV9 . . TRBJ2-1
TGTGCCAGCAGTCCCTCAGGGGTAGCCCACGAGCAGTACTTC CASSPSGVAHEQYF TRBV27 . . TRBJ2-7
TGTGCCAGCAGCTTGTTACAGGGTATCAATCAGCCCCAGCATTTT CASSLLQGINQPQHF TRBV5-5 . . TRBJ1-5
TGTGCGAGCAGCGTAGCTTCCGCAGGGGACTATGGCTACACCTTC CASSVASAGDYGYTF TRBV9 . . TRBJ1-2
TGTGCCAGCAGCTTAGAGAGCACCGGGGAGCTGTTTTTT CASSLESTGELFF TRBV11-3 . . TRBJ2-2
TGTGCCACCAGCCCGGCGCAGGGGGCCTATTTAATGAACACTGAAGCTTTCTTT CATSPAQGAYLMNTEAFF TRBV15 TRBD1 . TRBJ1-1
TGCGCCAGCAGCTTGGGGGGGCGCGAACTGTTTTTT CASSLGGRELFF TRBV5-1 . . TRBJ1-4
TGTGCCACTTACGCAGGGGCAACCTACGAGCAGTACTTC CATYAGATYEQYF TRBV6-5 . . TRBJ2-7
TGTGCCAGCAGCGCAAACAGGGGGCAGGACTATGGCTACACCTTC CASSANRGQDYGYTF TRBV5-4 TRBD1 . TRBJ1-2
TGCAGCGTTGAGCAGGGCTTCTCTGGAAACACCATATATTTT CSVEQGFSGNTIYF TRBV29-1 . . TRBJ1-3
TGTGCCAGCAGTTACGACTCGACCCAAGAGACCCAGTACTTC CASSYDSTQETQYF TRBV6-5 . . TRBJ2-5
TGTGCCAGCAGCTTATCCAGGAACACTGAAGCTTTCTTT CASSLSRNTEAFF TRBV11-1 . . TRBJ1-1
TGTGCCAGCAGCCCGCAGACAGGGTCCTACGAGCAGTACTTC CASSPQTGSYEQYF TRBV11-3 TRBD1 . TRBJ2-7
TGTGCCAGCAGCTTAGGGCCAGGGGAAGGGTCCTACAATGAGCAGTTCTTC CASSLGPGEGSYNEQFF TRBV11-3 . . TRBJ2-1
TGCAGTGCTAGTCTACTAGCGGGGACAACTAGCACAGATACGCAGTATTTT CSASLLAGTTSTDTQYF TRBV20-1 TRBD2 . TRBJ2-3
TGTGCCAGCAGCTTAGTAACGGGGGGGAGCACAGATACGCAGTATTTT CASSLVTGGSTDTQYF TRBV7-8 TRBD2 . TRBJ2-3
TGTGCCAGCAGTTCCCTCGGCCAGGGGGCGGGCACTGAAGCTTTCTTT CASSSLGQGAGTEAFF TRBV28 TRBD1 once TRBJ1-1
TGTGCCAGCAGCTTAGGTGGGCTAGCCAAAAACATTCAGTACTTC CASSLGGLAKNIQYF TRBV7-2 . . TRBJ2-4
TGTGCCACCAGCGCACGCGCGGGTCCACAGTTTGCGTCCTACAATGAGCAGTTCTTC CATSARAGPQFASYNEQFF TRBV15 . . TRBJ2-1
TGTGCCAGCAGTTCCAACTATGGGGGCCCCCCCTACAATGAGCAGTTCTTC CASSSNYGGPPYNEQFF TRBV5-6 . . TRBJ2-1
TGTGCCAGCAGTCGGGGACTAGCGGGGCTTACAGATACGCAGTATTTT CASSRGLAGLTDTQYF TRBV2 TRBD2 . TRBJ2-3
TGTGCCAGCAGCTCGGGACTAGCGGGTCAAGAGACCCAGTACTTC CASSSGLAGQETQYF TRBV7-9 TRBD2 . TRBJ2-5
TGCGCCAGCAGCTCCCCCGGGACAGGAGGGACCCAGTACTTC CASSSPGTGGTQYF TRBV5-1 TRBD1 . TRBJ2-5
TGTGCCAGCAGCCAAACACTAGCGGGGGAAACAGATACGCAGTATTTT CASSQTLAGETDTQYF TRBV4-2 TRBD2 . TRBJ2-3